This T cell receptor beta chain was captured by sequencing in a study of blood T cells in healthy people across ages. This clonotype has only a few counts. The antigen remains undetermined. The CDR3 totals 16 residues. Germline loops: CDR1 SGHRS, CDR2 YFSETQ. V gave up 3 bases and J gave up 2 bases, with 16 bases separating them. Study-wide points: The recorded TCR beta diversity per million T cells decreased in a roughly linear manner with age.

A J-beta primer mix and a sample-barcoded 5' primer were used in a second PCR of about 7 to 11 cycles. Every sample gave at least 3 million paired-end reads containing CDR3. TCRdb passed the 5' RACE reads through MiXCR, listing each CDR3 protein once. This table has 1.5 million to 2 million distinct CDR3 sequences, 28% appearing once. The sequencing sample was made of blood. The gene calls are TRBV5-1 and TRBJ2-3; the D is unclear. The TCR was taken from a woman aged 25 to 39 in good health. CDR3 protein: CASSSTISPITDTQYF. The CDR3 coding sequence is TGCGCCAGCAGCTCGACGATTAGTCCGATCACAGATACGCAGTATTTT. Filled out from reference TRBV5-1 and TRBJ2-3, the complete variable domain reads KAGVTQTPRYLIKTRGQQVTLSCSPISGHRSVSWYQQTPGQGLQFLFEYFSETQRNKGNFPGRFSGRQFSNSRSEMNVSTLELGDSALYLCASSSTISPITDTQYFGPGTRLTVL.